A selection of T cell receptor beta chains follows, all from one sample in a study of blood T cell repertoires in COVID-19. TCRdb keeps only in-frame clones here, not all; method: immunoSEQ multiplex PCR. The top ten clones hold roughly a tenth of a sample with around 430,000 clones, around nine tenths of them seen once. The sequenced sample consisted of PBMCs or T cells enriched from blood (not recorded which). The receptors were sampled from a woman in her 50s who had recovered from COVID-19. Each CDR3 is given with its conserved first and last residue. A D gene is named only where the DNA matches it firmly. The size of a clone is reported for some rows only, either as once, few or many, or as a class for expanded clones.

NA | TRBJ1-1 | NA | TRBV1 | CTSSRRNTEAFF | TGCACCAGCAGCCGGAGGAACACTGAAGCTTTCTTT
TRBD1 | TRBJ1-1 | once | TRBV25-1 | CASSRTGSVGAEAFF | TGTGCCAGCAGTAGGACAGGGAGTGTCGGGGCTGAAGCTTTCTTT
TRBD2 | TRBJ2-1 | NA | TRBV7-6 | CASSSEGGGAFEQFF | TGTGCCAGCAGCTCAGAGGGCGGGGGGGCTTTTGAGCAGTTCTTC
NA | TRBJ1-5 | NA | TRBV27 | CASSERDSNQPQHF | TGTGCCAGCAGCGAGAGAGATAGCAATCAGCCCCAGCATTTT
TRBD1 | TRBJ2-7 | NA | TRBV5-1 | CASSPRQGAREQYF | TGCGCCAGCAGCCCGAGACAGGGGGCGAGGGAGCAGTACTTC
NA | TRBJ2-7 | NA | TRBV4-1 | CASSPRGPSYEQYF | TGCGCCAGCAGCCCCAGGGGCCCCTCCTACGAGCAGTACTTC
TRBD1 | TRBJ2-4 | NA | TRBV29-1 | CSVEDPEGAKNIQYF | TGCAGCGTTGAAGATCCTGAGGGGGCTAAAAACATTCAGTACTTC
TRBD1 | TRBJ1-5 | NA | TRBV10-1 | CASSEDRTGVGNQPQHF | TGCGCCAGCAGTGAGGATAGAACAGGGGTGGGCAATCAGCCCCAGCATTTT
NA | TRBJ1-1 | NA | TRBV7-9 | CASSLGQATEAFF | TGTGCCAGCAGCTTGGGCCAGGCGACTGAAGCTTTCTTT
NA | TRBJ2-1 | once | TRBV7-2 | CASSILGGLDEQFF | TGTGCCAGCAGCATCCTTGGCGGGCTAGATGAGCAGTTCTTC
TRBD2 | TRBJ2-5 | NA | TRBV5-4 | CASSLPGGGETQYF | TGTGCCAGCAGCTTGCCTGGCGGGGGGGAGACCCAGTACTTC
TRBD1 | TRBJ2-7 | NA | TRBV6-2/TRBV6-3 | CASSSPTGVPAEQYF | TGTGCCAGCAGTTCGCCCACAGGGGTTCCTGCCGAGCAGTACTTC
NA | TRBJ1-1 | NA | TRBV19 | CASSMGIRGTEAFF | TGTGCCAGTAGTATGGGAATCAGGGGCACTGAAGCTTTCTTT
TRBD1 | TRBJ1-3 | NA | TRBV3-1/TRBV3-2 | CASSRQGASGNTIYF | TGTGCCAGCAGCCGCCAGGGGGCCTCTGGAAACACCATATATTTT
TRBD1 | TRBJ1-5 | once | TRBV28 | CASSLSSGTGSNQPQHF | TGTGCCAGCAGTTTAAGTTCTGGGACAGGTAGCAATCAGCCCCAGCATTTT
TRBD1 | TRBJ1-2 | NA | TRBV7-6 | CASSPNQGEDGYTF | TGTGCCAGCAGCCCTAACCAGGGGGAGGATGGCTACACCTTC
TRBD2 | TRBJ2-5 | once | TRBV7-2 | CASSSQRGRQETQYF | TGTGCCAGCAGCTCTCAGCGGGGGAGGCAAGAGACCCAGTACTTC
NA | TRBJ1-4 | NA | TRBV30 | CAWSRRATNEKLFF | TGTGCCTGGAGCCGGAGGGCGACTAATGAAAAACTGTTTTTT
NA | TRBJ1-2 | NA | TRBV12-3/TRBV12-4 | CASSDGIKYGYTF | TGTGCCAGCAGTGACGGGATTAAGTATGGCTACACCTTC
TRBD2 | TRBJ2-1 | NA | TRBV3-1/TRBV3-2 | CASSQVAGGLVGEQFF | TGTGCCAGCAGCCAAGTAGCGGGGGGGCTAGTGGGTGAGCAGTTCTTC
NA | TRBJ2-5 | NA | TRBV7-3 | CASSLGETSVETQYF | TGTGCCAGCAGCTTAGGGGAGACGTCAGTCGAGACCCAGTACTTC
TRBD1 | TRBJ1-3 | NA | TRBV5-4 | CASSLGAGTASRGNTIYF | TGTGCCAGCAGCTTGGGGGCGGGGACAGCGTCGCGAGGAAACACCATATATTTT
TRBD1 | TRBJ1-3 | NA | TRBV5-1 | CASSFRGLGSGNTIYF | TGCGCCAGCAGCTTCAGGGGGCTAGGGTCTGGAAACACCATATATTTT
TRBD2 | TRBJ2-5 | NA | TRBV5-1 | CASSPLPSGGADRRETQYF | TGCGCCAGCAGCCCGTTACCTAGCGGGGGGGCCGACCGGAGGGAGACCCAGTACTTC
NA | TRBJ2-7 | NA | TRBV3-1/TRBV3-2 | CASSYGTPRYEQYF | TGTGCCAGCAGCTACGGGACACCCCGCTACGAGCAGTACTTC
NA | TRBJ1-4 | NA | TRBV15 | CATSRENVAATNEKLFF | TGTGCCACCAGCAGAGAGAACGTCGCAGCAACTAATGAAAAACTGTTTTTT
NA | TRBJ1-2 | NA | TRBV6-1 | CASSELGQDAYGYTF | TGTGCCAGCAGTGAATTGGGGCAGGACGCCTATGGCTACACCTTC
NA | TRBJ1-5 | NA | TRBV5-6 | CASSLGPRGPQHF | TGTGCCAGCAGCCTGGGACCGCGGGGTCCCCAGCATTTT
NA | TRBJ2-7 | NA | TRBV9 | CASSVDLGQGAYEQYF | TGTGCCAGCAGCGTAGATCTAGGGCAGGGCGCCTACGAGCAGTACTTC
NA | TRBJ1-5 | NA | TRBV7-8 | CASSDSLAPQHF | TGTGCCAGCAGCGACTCTTTGGCACCCCAGCATTTT
NA | TRBJ1-5 | NA | TRBV6-1 | CASSEEEGYRVQQPQHF | TGTGCCAGCAGTGAAGAAGAGGGATACAGGGTGCAGCAGCCCCAGCATTTT
NA | TRBJ2-2 | NA | TRBV3-1/TRBV3-2 | CASSTRSGSNTGELFF | TGTGCCAGCAGCACCCGGTCAGGGTCGAACACCGGGGAGCTGTTTTTT
TRBD1 | TRBJ1-1 | NA | TRBV11-2 | CASSTGQPRAVAFF | TGTGCCAGCAGCACGGGACAGCCTCGGGCTGTAGCTTTCTTT
NA | TRBJ2-7 | NA | TRBV21-1 | CASLRQGLHSEQYF | TGTGCCAGCCTCCGGCAGGGGCTTCATAGCGAGCAGTACTTC
TRBD1 | TRBJ2-3 | NA | TRBV5-1 | CASSRGTGGTDTQYF | TGCGCCAGCAGCAGGGGGACAGGAGGCACAGATACGCAGTATTTT
NA | TRBJ1-6 | NA | TRBV7-9 | CASSLAANSYNSPLHF | TGTGCCAGCAGCTTAGCTGCCAACAGCTATAATTCACCCCTCCACTTT
NA | TRBJ1-2 | NA | TRBV5-6 | CASSEWGRVLIYGYTF | TGTGCCAGCAGCGAGTGGGGCAGGGTATTAATCTATGGCTACACCTTC
TRBD2 | TRBJ2-1 | NA | TRBV19 | CASSNSTSGGGNEQFF | TGTGCCAGTAGTAACTCGACTAGCGGGGGGGGAAATGAGCAGTTCTTC
TRBD2 | TRBJ2-3 | NA | TRBV4-1 | CASSQEKPSGSTDTQYF | TGCGCCAGCAGCCAAGAGAAGCCTAGCGGAAGCACAGATACGCAGTATTTT
NA | TRBJ1-1 | NA | TRBV2 | CASSDSGRDTEAFF | TGTGCCAGCAGTGATTCAGGGAGGGACACTGAAGCTTTCTTT
TRBD1 | TRBJ1-5 | NA | TRBV2 | CASSGDRGQGQPQHF | TGTGCCAGCAGTGGGGACAGGGGGCAAGGTCAGCCCCAGCATTTT
TRBD2 | TRBJ2-1 | NA | TRBV2 | CASSVGGGPRSEQFF | TGTGCCAGCAGTGTGGGCGGGGGGCCCCGCTCAGAGCAGTTCTTC
TRBD1 | TRBJ2-1 | NA | TRBV3-1/TRBV3-2 | CASSPNRGLGDYNEQFF | TGTGCCAGCAGCCCGAACAGGGGCCTGGGGGACTACAATGAGCAGTTCTTC
NA | TRBJ1-1 | NA | TRBV18 | CASSPTGGEAFF | TGTGCCAGCTCTCCGACAGGTGGCGAAGCTTTCTTT
NA | TRBJ1-4 | once | TRBV12-2 | CASRQRTGNEKLFF | TGTGCAAGTCGCCAAAGGACAGGTAATGAAAAACTGTTTTTT
TRBD1 | TRBJ2-1 | once | TRBV18 | CASSPDGQGALFEQFF | TGTGCCAGCTCACCCGACGGACAGGGGGCTTTGTTTGAGCAGTTCTTC
TRBD2 | TRBJ2-5 | once | TRBV6-2/TRBV6-3 | CASSYFPREERGQETQYF | TGTGCCAGCAGTTACTTCCCCCGGGAGGAGAGGGGCCAAGAGACCCAGTACTTC
TRBD1 | TRBJ2-1 | NA | TRBV9 | CASSARQGTYNEQFF | TGTGCCAGCAGCGCCAGACAGGGGACCTACAATGAGCAGTTCTTC
TRBD1 | TRBJ1-3 | NA | TRBV29-1 | CSVEDPGTGGNTIYF | TGCAGCGTTGAAGATCCCGGGACAGGTGGAAACACCATATATTTT
NA | TRBJ2-1 | NA | TRBV5-5 | CASSLDPHNEQFF | TGTGCCAGCAGCTTGGATCCTCACAATGAGCAGTTCTTC
NA | TRBJ1-5 | NA | TRBV21-1 | CASSKRQSNQPQHF | TGTGCCAGCAGCAAAAGACAGAGCAATCAGCCCCAGCATTTT
TRBD2 | TRBJ2-3 | few | TRBV5-1 | CASSYGTSGGTDTQYF | TGCGCCAGCAGCTACGGGACTAGCGGGGGCACAGATACGCAGTATTTT
TRBD2 | TRBJ2-3 | once | TRBV7-2 | CASSLLAGGPFTDTQYF | TGTGCCAGCAGCTTACTAGCGGGGGGACCCTTCACAGATACGCAGTATTTT
TRBD1 | TRBJ1-3 | NA | TRBV5-1 | CASSFDRGPGNTIYF | TGCGCCAGCAGCTTTGACAGGGGTCCAGGAAACACCATATATTTT